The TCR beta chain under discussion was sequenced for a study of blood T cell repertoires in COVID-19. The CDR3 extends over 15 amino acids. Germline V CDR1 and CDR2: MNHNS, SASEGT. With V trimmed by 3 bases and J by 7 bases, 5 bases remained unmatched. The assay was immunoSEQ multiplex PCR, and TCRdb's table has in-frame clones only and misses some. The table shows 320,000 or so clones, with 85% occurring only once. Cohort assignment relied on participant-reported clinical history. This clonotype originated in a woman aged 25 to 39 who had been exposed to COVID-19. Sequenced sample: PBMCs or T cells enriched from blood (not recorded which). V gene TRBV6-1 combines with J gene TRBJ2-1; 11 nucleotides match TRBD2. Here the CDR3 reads CASSDNSGRGNEQFF. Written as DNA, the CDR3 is TGTGCCAGCAGTGATAATAGCGGGAGGGGAAATGAGCAGTTCTTC.